This record concerns one TCR beta chain sequence. Recruitment covered about two dozen US areas and drew participants whose ages spanned about 18 to 90 years. Participant reports of clinical history set cohort assignment. Germline values: CDR1 SGHRS, CDR2 YFSETQ. The CDR3 is 14 residues long. V was trimmed by 2 bases and J by 3 bases, leaving 11 bases between them. Original analysis: It was from reference gene primer amplification that nucleated cell counts were estimated. Only in-frame clones appear in the TCRdb table, and some are missing; sequencing was by immunoSEQ multiplex PCR. V and J calls and clone size come straight from that table; D and trimming were deduced from the DNA. The sample lists about 270,000 clones; 88% were seen once. This record belongs to a study of blood T cell repertoires in COVID-19.

The specimen was PBMCs or T cells enriched from blood (not recorded which). The chain is built from TRBV5-1 and TRBJ2-5, with D perhaps matching TRBD2 (5 bases). The TCR comes from a woman in her fifties or sixties who had recovered from COVID-19. DNA of the CDR3: TGCGCCAGCAGCTTCTCGACGGGGAAAGAGACCCAGTACTTC. It specifies CASSFSTGKETQYF.